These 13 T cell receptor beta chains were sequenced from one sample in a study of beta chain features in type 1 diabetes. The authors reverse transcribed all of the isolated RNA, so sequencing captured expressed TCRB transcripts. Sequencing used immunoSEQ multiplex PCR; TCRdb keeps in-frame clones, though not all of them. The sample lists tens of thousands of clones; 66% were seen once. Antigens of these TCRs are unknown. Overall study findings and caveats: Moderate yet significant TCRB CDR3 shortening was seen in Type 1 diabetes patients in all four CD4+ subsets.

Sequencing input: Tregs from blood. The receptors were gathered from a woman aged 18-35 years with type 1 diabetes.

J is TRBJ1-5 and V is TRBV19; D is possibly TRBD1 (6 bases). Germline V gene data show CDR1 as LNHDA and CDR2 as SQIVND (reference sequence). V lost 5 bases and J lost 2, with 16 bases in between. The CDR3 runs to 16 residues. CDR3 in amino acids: CASSLDSQTGNQPQHF. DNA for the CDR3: TGTGCCAGTAGTTTGGACAGTCAAACGGGCAATCAGCCCCAGCATTTT. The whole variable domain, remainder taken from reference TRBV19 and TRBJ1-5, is DGGITQSPKYLFRKEGQNVTLSCEQNLNHDAMYWYRQDPGQGLRLIYYSQIVNDFQKGDIAEGYSVSREKKESFPLTVTSAQKNPTAFYLCASSLDSQTGNQPQHFGDGTRLSIL.

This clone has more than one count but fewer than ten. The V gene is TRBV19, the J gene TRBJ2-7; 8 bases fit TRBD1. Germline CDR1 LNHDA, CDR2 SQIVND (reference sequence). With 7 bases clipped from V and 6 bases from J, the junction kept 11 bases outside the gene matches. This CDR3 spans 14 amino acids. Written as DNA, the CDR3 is TGTGCCAGTAACCCGGGCCAGGGGGCAAGCGAGCAGTACTTC. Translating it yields CASNPGQGASEQYF.

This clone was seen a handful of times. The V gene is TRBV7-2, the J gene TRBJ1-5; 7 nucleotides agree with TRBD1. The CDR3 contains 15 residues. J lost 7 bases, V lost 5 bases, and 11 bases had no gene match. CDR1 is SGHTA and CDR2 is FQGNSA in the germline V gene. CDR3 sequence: CASSARTGPSQPQHF. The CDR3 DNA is TGTGCCAGCAGCGCCCGGACAGGTCCAAGCCAGCCCCAGCATTTT.

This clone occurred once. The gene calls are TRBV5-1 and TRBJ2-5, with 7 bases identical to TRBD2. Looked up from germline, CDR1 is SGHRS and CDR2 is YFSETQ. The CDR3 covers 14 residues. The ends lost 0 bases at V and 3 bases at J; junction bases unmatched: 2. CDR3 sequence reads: CASSLEAGEETQYF. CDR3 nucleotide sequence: TGCGCCAGCAGCTTGGAGGCGGGGGAAGAGACCCAGTACTTC. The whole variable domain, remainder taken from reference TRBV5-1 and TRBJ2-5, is KAGVTQTPRYLIKTRGQQVTLSCSPISGHRSVSWYQQTPGQGLQFLFEYFSETQRNKGNFPGRFSGRQFSNSRSEMNVSTLELGDSALYLCASSLEAGEETQYFGPGTRLLVL.

The CDR3 DNA reads as TGTGCCAGCAGCTCACGACAGGGGGCTGAAGCTTTCTTT. It encodes CASSSRQGAEAFF. V usage is TRBV5-6 and J usage is TRBJ1-1; TRBD1 agrees at 9 bases. The CDR3 sequence is 13 residues long. V trimming: 3 bases; J trimming: 6 bases; junction bases outside the gene matches: 3. The V gene's germline CDR1 is SGHDT and CDR2 YYEEEE.

CDR3 DNA: TGTGCCAGCAGCCCTCAAAGGAAGCGGGGGGGCCTGGGGGAGACCCAGTACTTC. Residues: CASSPQRKRGGLGETQYF. The rearrangement links TRBV7-2 to TRBJ2-5, with 10 bases lining up with TRBD2. The CDR3 is made up of 18 amino acids. With 5 bases clipped from V and 5 bases from J, the junction kept 17 bases outside the gene matches. Looked up from germline, CDR1 is SGHTA and CDR2 is FQGNSA.

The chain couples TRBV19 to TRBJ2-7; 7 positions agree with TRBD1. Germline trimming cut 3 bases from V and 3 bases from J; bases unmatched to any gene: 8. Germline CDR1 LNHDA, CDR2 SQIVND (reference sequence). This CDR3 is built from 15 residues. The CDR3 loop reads CASSMRDSPVYEQYF. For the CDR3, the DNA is TGTGCCAGTAGTATGAGGGACAGCCCCGTCTACGAGCAGTACTTC.

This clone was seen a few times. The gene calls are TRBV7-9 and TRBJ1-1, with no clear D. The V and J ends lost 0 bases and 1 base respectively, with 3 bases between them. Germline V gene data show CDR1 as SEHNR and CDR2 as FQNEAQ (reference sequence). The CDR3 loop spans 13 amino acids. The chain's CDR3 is CASSLAQNTEAFF. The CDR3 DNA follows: TGTGCCAGCAGCTTAGCACAGAACACTGAAGCTTTCTTT. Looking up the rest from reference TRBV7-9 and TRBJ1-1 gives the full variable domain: DTGVSQNPRHKITKRGQNVTFRCDPISEHNRLYWYRQTLGQGPEFLTYFQNEAQLEKSRLLSDRFSAERPKGSFSTLEIQRTEQGDSAMYLCASSLAQNTEAFFGQGTRLTVV.

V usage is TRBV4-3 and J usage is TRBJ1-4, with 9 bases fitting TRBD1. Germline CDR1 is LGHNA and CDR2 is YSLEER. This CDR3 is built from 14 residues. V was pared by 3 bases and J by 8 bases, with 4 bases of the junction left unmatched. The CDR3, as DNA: TGCGCCAGCAGCCAGGACAGGGGAGGGGAAAAACTGTTTTTT. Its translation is CASSQDRGGEKLFF.

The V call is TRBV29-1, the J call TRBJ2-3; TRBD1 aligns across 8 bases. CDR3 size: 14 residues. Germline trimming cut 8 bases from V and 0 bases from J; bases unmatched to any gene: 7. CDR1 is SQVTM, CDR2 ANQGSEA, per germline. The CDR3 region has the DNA TGCAGCACGCTGGACAGGGCGAGCACAGATACGCAGTATTTT. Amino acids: CSTLDRASTDTQYF.

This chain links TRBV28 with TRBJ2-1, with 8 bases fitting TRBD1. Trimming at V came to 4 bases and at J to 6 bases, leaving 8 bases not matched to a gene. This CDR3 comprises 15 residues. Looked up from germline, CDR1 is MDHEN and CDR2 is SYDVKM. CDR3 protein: CASSSAGQGGNEQFF. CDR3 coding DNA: TGTGCCAGCAGTTCTGCCGGACAGGGAGGCAATGAGCAGTTCTTC.

The CDR3 is CASSPDRFGEQYF. DNA of the CDR3: TGTGCCAGCAGCCCGGACAGGTTCGGGGAGCAGTACTTC. V gene TRBV5-4 combines with J gene TRBJ2-5, with 7 bases matching TRBD1. CDR3 length: 13 residues. Germline-derived CDR1 and CDR2 are SGHNT and YYREEE (reference sequence). J was trimmed by 11 bases and V by 4 bases; bases with no gene match: 11.

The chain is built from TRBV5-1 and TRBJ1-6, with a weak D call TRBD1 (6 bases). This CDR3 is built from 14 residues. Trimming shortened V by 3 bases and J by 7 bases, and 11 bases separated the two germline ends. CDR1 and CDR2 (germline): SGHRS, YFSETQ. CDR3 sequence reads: CASSSGGENSPLHF. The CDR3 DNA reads TGCGCCAGCAGCTCGGGGGGCGAGAATTCACCCCTCCACTTT. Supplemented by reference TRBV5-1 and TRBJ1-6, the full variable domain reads KAGVTQTPRYLIKTRGQQVTLSCSPISGHRSVSWYQQTPGQGLQFLFEYFSETQRNKGNFPGRFSGRQFSNSRSEMNVSTLELGDSALYLCASSSGGENSPLHFGNGTRLTVT.